This T cell receptor (beta chain) was identified in a study of T-cell reconstitution after alpha-beta-depleted transplantation in children. From germline, CDR1 is LGHDT and CDR2 YNNKEL (reference sequence). Trimming shortened V by 0 bases and J by 5 bases, and 11 bases separated the two germline ends. The length of the CDR3 is 15 residues. A library of TCRbeta sequences, prepared with unique molecular identifiers, was generated. Using its own MiXCR run on the PCR reads, TCRdb lists one record per CDR3 protein. The repertoire consists of around 700,000 distinct CDR3 sequences, with 13% occurring once and the leading ten covering about 0.79%.

This sequence originates from a girl aged 2 to 9 with congenital amegakaryocytic thrombocytopenia, due to receive a stem cell transplant. The chain recombines TRBV3-1 with TRBJ2-1; D is undetermined. The sample in question was PBMCs, obtained before TCRalphabeta/CD19-depleted stem cell transplant. The CDR3 sequence: CASSQDARANNEQFF. CDR3 coding DNA: TGTGCCAGCAGCCAAGATGCTAGGGCAAACAATGAGCAGTTCTTC.